This entry features one T cell receptor (beta chain) sequence. Original handling: Amplification of reference gene primers provided the estimated nucleated cell counts. Clones were read by immunoSEQ multiplex PCR, and TCRdb kept only the in-frame ones, dropping some. That table gives V, J and clone size, and the DNA gave D and trimming. The sample has roughly 260,000 clones, roughly four fifths seen once. This entry is derived from a study of blood T cell repertoires in COVID-19. About the study: The samples span acute and convalescent COVID-19 from the United States, Italy and Spain. The cDNA or gDNA used as material had been derived from T cells, B-cell-depleted T cells, or PBMCs.

Germline V lookup: CDR1 SGHKS, CDR2 YYEKEE (reference sequence). The CDR3 consists of 14 residues. Trimming shortened V by 5 bases and J by 4 bases, and 13 bases separated the two germline ends. This sequence joins TRBV5-5 and TRBJ2-1; weak D call: TRBD1 (5 bases). The sequenced sample was peripheral blood. This TCR was recovered from a woman in her seventies with acute or convalescent COVID-19. CDR3 in DNA: TGTGCCAGCAGTCGAAGAGACAGATACAATGAGCAGTTCTTC. Translated: CASSRRDRYNEQFF.